The 8 T cell receptor beta chains below all came from one sample that was sequenced in a study of CD8+ T cells in alopecia areata. Sequencing relied on a cDNA template that was reverse transcribed from extracted RNA. The method was immunoSEQ multiplex PCR; TCRdb's version includes in-frame clones alone and lacks a portion of them. The sample includes 170,000 or so clones, 63% seen only once; the top ten take 1.7%. This specimen consisted of CD4+ T cells sorted from blood, obtained at week 0. The receptors were gathered from a human donor with alopecia areata.

The V and J genes are TRBV11-1 and TRBJ1-4; D gene ambiguous. Per the germline V gene, CDR1 is SGHAT and CDR2 is FQDESV (reference sequence). CDR3 size: 13 residues. The ends were cut back, 5 bases at V and 8 bases at J, with 12 bases in the middle. CDR3 protein: CASSLPLGEKLFF. The DNA for the CDR3 is TGTGCCAGCAGCCTCCCACTGGGAGAAAAACTGTTTTTT.

The genes are TRBV29-1 and TRBJ2-1, with D possibly matching TRBD2 (5 bases). The CDR3 consists of 16 residues. Trimming took off 7 bases at V and 4 bases at J, with 23 bases between the two ends. Germline V CDR1 and CDR2: SQVTM, ANQGSEA. This chain's CDR3 is CSGRASAARTYNEQFF. The CDR3, as DNA: TGCAGCGGCCGCGCCTCGGCAGCACGGACTTACAATGAGCAGTTCTTC.

The V gene is TRBV18, the J gene TRBJ2-6; the D is unclear. This CDR3 is 14 amino acids long. CDR1 and CDR2 from the germline V gene are KGHSH and LQKENI. Trimming removed 0 bases at V and 3 bases at J, with 3 bases between. This chain's CDR3 is CASSPPNGANVLTF. The CDR3 nucleotides read TGTGCCAGCTCACCACCGAATGGGGCCAACGTCCTGACTTTC.

The chain joins TRBV5-1 to TRBJ2-7; either TRBD1 or TRBD2 may supply D (7 bases each). Trimming shortened V by 3 bases and J by 2 bases, and 12 bases separated the two germline ends. This CDR3 spans 14 amino acids. The germline V gene has CDR1 SGHRS and CDR2 YFSETQ. CDR3: CASSSAGQPYEQYF. CDR3 DNA: TGCGCCAGCAGCTCAGCGGGACAGCCCTACGAGCAGTACTTC.

The V and J genes are TRBV30 and TRBJ2-7; TRBD1 agrees at 8 bases. The CDR3 covers 13 residues. The germline V gene encodes CDR1 GTSNPN and CDR2 SVGIG (reference sequence). Trimming took 4 bases from V and 1 from J; bases not matched to a gene: 3. The CDR3 here is CAWNRGISYEQYF. Here the CDR3 DNA reads TGTGCCTGGAACAGGGGGATTTCCTACGAGCAGTACTTC. Together with reference TRBV30 and TRBJ2-7, the CDR3 gives the full variable domain: SQTIHQWPATLVQPVGSPLSLECTVEGTSNPNLYWYRQAAGRGLQLLFYSVGIGQISSEVPQNLSASRPQDRQFILSSKKLLLSDSGFYLCAWNRGISYEQYFGPGTRLTVT.

A single count supports this clone. The genes are TRBV29-1 and TRBJ1-2, with D tentatively TRBD1 (6 bases). Germline V lookup: CDR1 SQVTM, CDR2 ANQGSEA. This CDR3 spans 13 amino acids. V lost 6 bases and J lost 0, with 11 bases in between. The DNA of the CDR3 is TGCAGCGTCCCGGACAGAGCTAACTATGGCTACACCTTC. As protein: CSVPDRANYGYTF.

The V gene is TRBV2, the J gene TRBJ1-2; D perhaps matches TRBD1 (6 bases). V lost 3 bases and J 7 bases, leaving 12 bases between the germline ends. CDR3 length equals 13 residues. Germline CDR1 SNHLY, CDR2 FYNNEI. CDR3 in DNA: TGTGCCAGCAGTGAGGGGACGGGGGCTGGCTACACCTTC. This encodes CASSEGTGAGYTF.

This chain links TRBV7-2 with TRBJ2-4; D is perhaps TRBD2 (5 bases). The CDR3 sequence is 15 residues long. Germline assignment: CDR1 SGHTA and CDR2 FQGNSA. The ends were cut back, 5 bases at V and 2 bases at J, with 13 bases in the middle. As DNA, the CDR3 is TGTGCCAGCAGCCTTTTGCCGGGGACCAAAAACATTCAGTACTTC. Translating it yields CASSLLPGTKNIQYF.